This T cell receptor (beta chain) was identified in a study of T cell repertoires in cytomegalovirus infection. TCRdb used MiXCR to reprocess the reads, holding one entry per CDR3 protein. The table lists 290,000 or so distinct CDR3 sequences, roughly a tenth of them singletons. V shed 8 bases and J shed 0 bases, with 13 bases lying between them. Germline V gives CDR1 SGHTA, CDR2 FQGNSA. The CDR3 consists of 14 residues. Whole-study results and caveats: In two of eight donors, the top clonotype was HLA-C-restricted CMV-specific.

Concerning this clonotype: Its antigen is unidentified. A read error may explain this, as a much larger clone is one base away.

This sequence was found in a human donor in good health (CMV status not recorded). Some clones in this sample may be carry-over from other donors' samples. Material for sequencing was PBMCs. The chain links TRBV7-2 to TRBJ1-1; D unclear. This CDR3 reads CASFSGLMNTEAFF. CDR3 in DNA: TGTGCCAGCTTCTCCGGGCTCATGAACACTGAAGCTTTCTTT.